A selection of T cell receptor beta chains follows, all from one sample in a study of blood T cell repertoires in COVID-19. Profiled with immunoSEQ multiplex PCR; TCRdb holds only in-frame clones, not every one. The sample comprises 65,000 to 90,000 clones, 70% to 80% of which are singletons, and around 2% rests with the top ten. The specimen was peripheral blood. These receptors came from a man aged 70-80 years with COVID-19, enrolled during active disease. Both conserved end residues are part of each CDR3. A D gene is named only where the DNA matches it firmly. Clone size is given for some rows only: seen once, a few or many times, or a class if the clone is expanded.

clone_size j_call d_call v_call cdr3_nt cdr3_aa
NA TRBJ1-2 NA TRBV7-9 TGTGCCAGCAGCCGAGCGGAGGGCCTGGGGTATGGCTACACCTTC CASSRAEGLGYGYTF
NA TRBJ2-2 NA TRBV29-1 TGCAGCGTTGAAACACTTGGGGAGACCGGGGAGCTGTTTTTT CSVETLGETGELFF
NA TRBJ2-1 TRBD1 TRBV3-1/TRBV3-2 TGTGCCAGCAGTCAAGCAACCTCCGGGACAGATCAGTTCTTC CASSQATSGTDQFF
few TRBJ2-1 TRBD1 TRBV11-3 TGTGCCAGCAGCGTTGGGACAGGGGTCAATGAGCAGTTCTTC CASSVGTGVNEQFF
NA TRBJ2-7 TRBD2 TRBV27 TGTGCCAGCAGTTTGGGGGGGGGAGCATACGAGCAGTACTTC CASSLGGGAYEQYF
NA TRBJ2-7 TRBD2 TRBV6-2/TRBV6-3 TGTGCCAGCAGTTACGGGGGACTAGCGCGGACCTACGAGCAGTACTTC CASSYGGLARTYEQYF
few TRBJ1-2 TRBD1 TRBV27 TGTGCCAGCAGTTCATCGACAGGGGAGATCAACTATGGCTACACCTTC CASSSSTGEINYGYTF
NA TRBJ1-1 NA TRBV15 TGTGCCACCAGCGGGCGAGCACAGCCCACTGAAGCTTTCTTT CATSGRAQPTEAFF
NA TRBJ2-1 NA TRBV19 TGTGCCAGTAGTAAAACCGGGATCTTGAATGAGCAGTTCTTC CASSKTGILNEQFF
NA TRBJ2-7 TRBD1 TRBV27 TGTGCCAGCAGTTTTCCCAGCGGGGACAGGGTCTTC CASSFPSGDRVF
NA TRBJ2-2 NA TRBV3-1/TRBV3-2 TGTGCCAGCAGCCAAATGCCGGAGGGGCTGTTTTTT CASSQMPEGLFF
NA TRBJ1-5 TRBD1 TRBV2 TGTGCCAGCGGACAGGGGGAGTTTCAGCCCCAGCATTTT CASGQGEFQPQHF
NA TRBJ1-2 TRBD1 TRBV28 TGTGCCAGCAGTTCGCCCGGGACAGGGGACTATGGCTACACCTTC CASSSPGTGDYGYTF
NA TRBJ1-1 NA TRBV6-5 TGTGCCAGCAGTTACTCGACAGGTGAAGCTTTCTTT CASSYSTGEAFF
NA TRBJ2-7 TRBD1 TRBV6-5 TGTGCCAGCAGAAGGGCAGGGGGAGACGAGCAGTACTTC CASRRAGGDEQYF
NA TRBJ1-1 TRBD1 TRBV28 TGTGCCAGCAGCGACAGGGTAGAAGACACTGAAGCTTTCTTT CASSDRVEDTEAFF
NA TRBJ2-3 NA TRBV28 TGTGCCAGCAGTTTCAGGGCCGTTACGCAGTATTTT CASSFRAVTQYF
NA TRBJ1-1 NA TRBV18 TGTGCCAGCCTTCGAGGGTCGTCGAGCACTGAAGCTTTCTTT CASLRGSSSTEAFF
NA TRBJ1-3 NA TRBV15 TGTGCCACCAGCAGAGAGAGTAGCTCTGGAAACACCATATATTTT CATSRESSSGNTIYF
NA TRBJ1-1 TRBD1 TRBV7-2 TGTGCCAGCAGCCCTGGGACAGCGAACACTGAAGCTTTCTTT CASSPGTANTEAFF
NA TRBJ2-7 TRBD1 TRBV5-1 TGCGCCAGCAGCCTCCGGGACAGGGGTACCTACGAGCAGTACTTC CASSLRDRGTYEQYF
NA TRBJ2-1 TRBD2 TRBV5-4 TGTGCCAGCAGTTCCTGGACTAGCGGGAGGATAAATGAGCAGTTCTTC CASSSWTSGRINEQFF
NA TRBJ1-5 TRBD1 TRBV2 TGTGCCAGCAGGGAAACAGGGGACGAGGGTCAGCCCCAGCATTTT CASRETGDEGQPQHF
once TRBJ1-6 NA TRBV14 TGTGCCAGCAGCCAAATAGACTATTCACCCCTCCACTTT CASSQIDYSPLHF
NA TRBJ2-7 TRBD1 TRBV9 TGTGCCAGCAGCGTAGAACTCGGACAGGGGACGGACGAGCAGTACTTC CASSVELGQGTDEQYF
NA TRBJ2-1 TRBD2 TRBV27 TGTGCCAGCAGTTTACGACGTATAGCGGGGCTCTACAATGAGCAGTTCTTC CASSLRRIAGLYNEQFF
NA TRBJ2-2 NA TRBV7-2 TGTGCCAGCAGCTTAGCCAGGGGCGGGCACGGGGAGCTGTTTTTT CASSLARGGHGELFF
NA TRBJ2-4 TRBD2 TRBV25-1 TGTGCCAGCAGTGAATGGGAACTAGCGGGAGGGGACAAAAACATTCAGTACTTC CASSEWELAGGDKNIQYF
NA TRBJ2-3 TRBD1 TRBV6-6 TGTGCCAGCAGTTATTCCACAGGGGCGGCAGATACGCAGTATTTT CASSYSTGAADTQYF
NA TRBJ1-2 TRBD1 TRBV28 TGTGCCAGCAGTCCTCCCCCTCGGACAGGGTTTGGCTACACCTTC CASSPPPRTGFGYTF
NA TRBJ1-6 TRBD1 TRBV6-2/TRBV6-3 TGTGCCAGCAGTTTCGCGAGAACTCCGGGACAGGGTATTTGGAGTTCACCCCTCCACTTT CASSFARTPGQGIWSSPLHF